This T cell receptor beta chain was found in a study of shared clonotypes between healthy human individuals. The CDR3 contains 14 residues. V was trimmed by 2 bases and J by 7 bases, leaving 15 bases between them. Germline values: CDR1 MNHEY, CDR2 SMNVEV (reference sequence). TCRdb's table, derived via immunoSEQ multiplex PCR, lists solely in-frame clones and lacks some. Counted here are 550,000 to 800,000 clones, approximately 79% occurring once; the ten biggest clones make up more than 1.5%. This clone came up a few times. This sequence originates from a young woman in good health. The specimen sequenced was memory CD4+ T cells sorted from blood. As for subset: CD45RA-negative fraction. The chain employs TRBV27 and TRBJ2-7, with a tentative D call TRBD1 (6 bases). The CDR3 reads CASSLRQGLFEQYF. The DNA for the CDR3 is TGTGCCAGCAGTTTACGGCAGGGGCTATTTGAGCAGTACTTC.